This TCR beta chain came from a study of Ad26.COV2.S vaccination and SARS-CoV-2 variants. Treatment of the sample: around 19 received Ad26.COV2.S at low or high dose, single or two shots; 5 received placebo; per-sample allocation not given. On day 63 after the first injection, vaccine and placebo recipients gave samples. J was trimmed by 12 bases and V by 4 bases; bases with no gene match: 6. Per germline, CDR1 SGHTA and CDR2 FQGTGA. CDR3 length equals 12 residues. General study results and limits: Among vaccine recipients, spike-specific TCR breadth exceeded that of placebo recipients. Reported findings describe substantial breadth in spike-specific CD8+ and CD4+ T cell responses following vaccination. Comparable non-spike TCR breadth was observed in vaccine and placebo recipients.

Details on this clone: The antigen is undetermined.

Profiled with immunoSEQ multiplex PCR; TCRdb holds only in-frame clones, not every one. The data contain around 300,000 clones, approximately 87% of them singletons. This receptor was obtained from a person aged 18-65 years who received the Ad26.COV2.S COVID-19 vaccine or a placebo. Sequenced here: peripheral blood, sampled in a trial of Ad26.COV2.S vaccine versus placebo. This rearrangement joins TRBV7-3 to TRBJ2-1, with 7 bases matching TRBD1. The CDR3 nucleotides are TGTGCCAGCAGCTCTAGGACAGGCTGGCAGTTCTTC. Translating gives CASSSRTGWQFF.